A selection of T cell receptor beta chains follows, all from one sample in a study of CD8 T cells in Susac syndrome. One entry per CDR3 protein, called by TCRdb with MiXCR from the immunoSEQ multiplex PCR reads. The sample records some 110,000 distinct CDR3 sequences, roughly 94% being singletons. Sequencing was carried out using CD8+ T cells from PBMCs. The origin of the receptors is a human donor with Susac syndrome. Both conserved end residues are part of each CDR3. Each record gives: clone size, J gene, V gene, D gene, CDR3 DNA, CDR3 protein. The D gene is left open where the match is weak. The size of a clone is reported for some rows only, either as once, few or many, or as a class for expanded clones.

>.|TRBJ1-2|TRBV27|.
TGTGCCAGCAGTAACACCCCAGGGGAGAGCGACTATGGCTACACCTTC
CASSNTPGESDYGYTF
>.|TRBJ1-4|TRBV29-1|.
TGCAGCGTTGCCGGGGCTAATGAAAAACTGTTTTTT
CSVAGANEKLFF
>.|TRBJ2-3|TRBV5-1|TRBD2
TGCGCCAGCAGCTGGGGGACTAGGGCAGATACGCAGTATTTT
CASSWGTRADTQYF
>once|TRBJ2-6|TRBV25-1|TRBD2
TGTGCCAGCAGTGAATTAGGGGGAAGCGGGGGCTCTGGGGCCAACGTCCTGACTTTC
CASSELGGSGGSGANVLTF
>.|TRBJ2-1|TRBV6-5|TRBD1
TGTGCCAGCAGTTACTGGGGACAGGGTTGGCCGAATGAGCAGTTCTTC
CASSYWGQGWPNEQFF
>.|TRBJ1-1|TRBV2|TRBD1
TGTGCCGGAGGACAGGACCCAAGTGGCACTGAAGCTTTCTTT
CAGGQDPSGTEAFF
>once|TRBJ1-1|TRBV5-6|.
TGTGCCAGCAGTGGACAGTGGAACACTGAAGCTTTCTTT
CASSGQWNTEAFF
>.|TRBJ1-2|TRBV29-1|.
TGCAGCGTTGACAGTGATAGGGACTATGGCTACACCTTC
CSVDSDRDYGYTF
>.|TRBJ1-4|TRBV27|TRBD1
TGTGCCAGCAGCTCCAATCAGGGGGATGCAACTAATGAAAAACTGTTTTTT
CASSSNQGDATNEKLFF
>once|TRBJ2-4|TRBV23-1|TRBD1
TGCGCCAGCAGTCCGCGGGACAGGGTTTTTGTGGACATTCAGTACTTC
CASSPRDRVFVDIQYF
>.|TRBJ1-2|TRBV27|TRBD1
TGTGCCAGCGGGGAGGGGGCCGTTAACTATGGCTACACCTTC
CASGEGAVNYGYTF
>.|TRBJ2-5|TRBV7-2|TRBD1
TGTGCCAGCGTCAGGGGGGAGACCCAGTACTTC
CASVRGETQYF
>.|TRBJ1-2|TRBV14|.
TGTGCCAGCAGCCAAGTGGGGGGGCATGGCTACACCTTC
CASSQVGGHGYTF
>.|TRBJ1-1|TRBV7-9|.
TGTGCCAGCAGCTTTGGGGGCATCGGGACTGAAGCTTTCTTT
CASSFGGIGTEAFF
>.|TRBJ1-4|TRBV6-5|.
TGTGCCAGCAGTTACGTACTGGGGTCTCGGGAAAAACTGTTTTTT
CASSYVLGSREKLFF
>.|TRBJ2-3|TRBV30|TRBD1
TGTGCCGGCACAGGGGGCAGGGGAGATACGCAGTATTTT
CAGTGGRGDTQYF
>.|TRBJ1-6|TRBV12-3/TRBV12-4|.
TGTGCCAGCAGTCTAGCCTGGGAAGGGGGGTCACCCCTCCACTTT
CASSLAWEGGSPLHF
>.|TRBJ1-5|TRBV3-1|TRBD1
TGTGCCAGCAGCCAAGATAAGGGGACAGGGGACAATCAGCCCCAGCATTTT
CASSQDKGTGDNQPQHF